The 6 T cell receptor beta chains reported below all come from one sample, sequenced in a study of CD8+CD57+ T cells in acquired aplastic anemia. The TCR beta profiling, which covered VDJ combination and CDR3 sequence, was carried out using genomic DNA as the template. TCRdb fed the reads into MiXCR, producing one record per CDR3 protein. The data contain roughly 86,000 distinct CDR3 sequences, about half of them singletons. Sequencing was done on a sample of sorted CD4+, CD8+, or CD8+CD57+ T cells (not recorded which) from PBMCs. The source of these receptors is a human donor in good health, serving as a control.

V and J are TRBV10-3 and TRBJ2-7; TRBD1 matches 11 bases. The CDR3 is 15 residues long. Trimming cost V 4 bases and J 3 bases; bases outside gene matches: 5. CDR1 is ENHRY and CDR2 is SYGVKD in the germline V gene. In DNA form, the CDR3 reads TGTGCCATCAGTGGGACAGGGGGCGTGCTCTACGAGCAGTACTTC. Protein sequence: CAISGTGGVLYEQYF.

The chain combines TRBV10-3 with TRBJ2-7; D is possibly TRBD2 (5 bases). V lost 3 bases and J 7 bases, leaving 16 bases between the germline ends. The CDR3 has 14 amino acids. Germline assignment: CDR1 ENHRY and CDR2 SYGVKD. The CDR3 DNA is TGTGCCATCAGTGATTTGGGCTCGGGGTGGGAGCAGTACTTC. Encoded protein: CAISDLGSGWEQYF.

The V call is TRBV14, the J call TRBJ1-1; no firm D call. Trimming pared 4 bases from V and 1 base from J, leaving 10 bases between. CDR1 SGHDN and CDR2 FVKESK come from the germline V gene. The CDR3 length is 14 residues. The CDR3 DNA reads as TGTGCCAGCAGCCCAGAAGTTAGGAACACTGAAGCTTTCTTT. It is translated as CASSPEVRNTEAFF. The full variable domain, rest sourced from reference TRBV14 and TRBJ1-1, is EAGVTQFPSHSVIEKGQTVTLRCDPISGHDNLYWYRRVMGKEIKFLLHFVKESKQDESGMPNNRFLAERTGGTYSTLKVQPAELEDSGVYFCASSPEVRNTEAFFGQGTRLTVV.

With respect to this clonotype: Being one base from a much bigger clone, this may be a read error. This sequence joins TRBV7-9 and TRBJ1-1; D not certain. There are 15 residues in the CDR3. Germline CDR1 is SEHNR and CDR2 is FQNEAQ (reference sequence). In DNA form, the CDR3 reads TGTGCCAGCAGCCCCCAGCTACGAACTCGCGCTGAAGCTTCCTTT. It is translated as CASSPQLRTRAEASF.

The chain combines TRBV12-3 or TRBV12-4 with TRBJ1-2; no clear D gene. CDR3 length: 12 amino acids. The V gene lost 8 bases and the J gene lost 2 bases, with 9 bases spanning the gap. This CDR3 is CASVGRNYGYTF. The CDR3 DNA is TGTGCCAGCGTAGGTCGGAACTATGGCTACACCTTC.

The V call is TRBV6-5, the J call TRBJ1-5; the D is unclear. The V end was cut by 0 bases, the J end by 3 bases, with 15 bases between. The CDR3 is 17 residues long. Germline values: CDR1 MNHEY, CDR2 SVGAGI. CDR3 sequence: CASSYSQAAEFNQPQHF. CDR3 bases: TGTGCCAGCAGTTACTCCCAAGCGGCAGAGTTCAATCAGCCCCAGCATTTT.